Presented here are 2 T cell receptor beta chains from one specimen sequenced in a study of shared clonotypes between healthy human individuals. CD45RO-negative, CCR7-positively selected cells formed the naive CD8 fraction, excluding terminally differentiated effector memory CD45RA+ cells. Using immunoSEQ multiplex PCR, the repertoire was profiled, and TCRdb retains in-frame clones only, with some absent. The table lists about 2,100,000 clones, about 93% of them singletons, with under 2% in the top ten. The sequencing input was naive CD8+ T cells from PBMCs. These TCRs come from a man younger than 35 in good health. Some clones in this sample may be carry-over from other donors' samples.

This clone was picked up one time. The V call is TRBV10-2, the J call TRBJ2-7; the match to TRBD2 covers 14 bases. Per germline, CDR1 WSHSY and CDR2 SAAADI. V lost 3 bases and J lost 2; bases outside the gene matches: 9. The CDR3 contains 18 residues. CDR3 nucleotides: TGCGCCAGCAGTGACATCGGACTAGCGGGAGGCCTAGCCTACGAGCAGTACTTC. Its protein is CASSDIGLAGGLAYEQYF.

This clone was observed a handful of times. This chain uses TRBV7-9 with TRBJ1-1; 8 bases agree with TRBD1. Germline V gives CDR1 SEHNR, CDR2 FQNEAQ (reference sequence). V shed 4 bases and J 3 bases; nucleotides not matched to a gene: 7. This CDR3 is 15 amino acids long. CDR3 DNA: TGTGCCAGCAGCTATAACAGGGGGAGGGACACTGAAGCTTTCTTT. Its translation: CASSYNRGRDTEAFF. Using reference TRBV7-9 and TRBJ1-1 for the parts outside the CDR3, the full variable domain is DTGVSQNPRHKITKRGQNVTFRCDPISEHNRLYWYRQTLGQGPEFLTYFQNEAQLEKSRLLSDRFSAERPKGSFSTLEIQRTEQGDSAMYLCASSYNRGRDTEAFFGQGTRLTVV.